These 16 T cell receptor beta chains share one sample of origin, sequenced in a study of CD8 T cells in ankylosing spondylitis. No antigen has been identified for these receptors. TCRdb called the 5' RACE reads again in MiXCR, with one record for every CDR3 protein. The data hold 800,000 to 900,000 distinct CDR3 sequences, with around 11% observed a single time. The study's findings and limits: Characteristic of ankylosing spondylitis blood, it appeared, was a TCR beta motif comprising roughly 8 highly homologous variants.

The sequencing input was blood, either unsorted or a sorted T cell fraction (not recorded which). These receptor sequences come from a male donor with ankylosing spondylitis.

This clonotype was recorded at least ten times. V and J are TRBV7-2 and TRBJ2-7, with D possibly being TRBD2 (5 bases). The V end lost 5 bases, the J end lost 1 base, and 9 bases lay between the germline ends. CDR3 size: 13 residues. The germline gives CDR1 SGHTA, CDR2 FQGNSA. CDR3 region: CASSVRTSYEQYF. CDR3 nucleotide sequence: TGTGCCAGCAGCGTCCGGACTTCCTACGAGCAGTACTTC.

The chain combines TRBV10-3 with TRBJ2-7, with 11 bases matching TRBD2. V lost 10 bases, J lost 2 bases, and 4 bases stayed unmatched. The CDR3 sequence is 13 residues long. Per the germline V gene, CDR1 is ENHRY and CDR2 is SYGVKD. The DNA for the CDR3 is TGTGCCAGCGGGACTAGCGGACCCTACGAGCAGTACTTC. It yields the protein CASGTSGPYEQYF.

The genes are TRBV11-2 and TRBJ2-2, with a tentative D call TRBD2 (5 bases). This CDR3 spans 13 amino acids. Per the germline V gene, CDR1 is SGHAT and CDR2 is FQNNGV. Trimming shortened V by 5 bases and J by 8 bases, and 12 bases separated the two germline ends. The CDR3 coding sequence is TGTGCCAGCAGCCTATCGTGGGAGGGGGAGCTGTTTTTT. Translating it yields CASSLSWEGELFF.

This clonotype has at least ten counts. One end of the junction is discordant with germline, which a read error may explain. The J gene is TRBJ2-7, the V gene TRBV7-8; D unresolved. The CDR3 totals 14 residues. From germline, CDR1 is SGHVS and CDR2 FQNEAQ. CDR3 DNA: TGTGCCAGCAGTATAGAAGGGAAATCCTACAAGCAGTACTTC. Translation: CASSIEGKSYKQYF.

This clonotype was seen more than once but under ten times. This chain connects TRBV11-2 to TRBJ1-2; possible D gene TRBD1, 6 bases. CDR1 is SGHAT and CDR2 is FQNNGV in the germline V gene. The germline V and J ends were trimmed by 2 bases and 7 bases, with 11 bases remaining between them. This CDR3 comprises 13 residues. The DNA for the CDR3 is TGTGCCAGCAGCTTAAACCACAGGGTTGGCTACACCTTC. Protein: CASSLNHRVGYTF.

This clonotype was found a few times. The V gene is TRBV7-3, the J gene TRBJ2-1; D remains unclear. Trimming stripped 4 bases from V and 9 bases from J, with 10 bases between. CDR1 SGHTA and CDR2 FQGTGA come from the germline V gene. The CDR3 loop spans 12 amino acids. This CDR3 is CASSSLRREQFF. The DNA for the CDR3 is TGTGCCAGCAGCTCCCTGCGGCGTGAGCAGTTCTTC.

In this sample, this clonotype turned up a few times. The chain is built from TRBV11-1 and TRBJ2-7; D possibly corresponds to TRBD1 (5 bases). The CDR3 has 13 residues. The germline V gene has CDR1 SGHAT and CDR2 FQDESV (reference sequence). The V end lost 0 bases, the J end lost 6 bases, and 9 bases lay between the germline ends. CDR3 DNA sequence: TGTGCCAGCAGCTTAGCGCAGGACACCGAGCAGTACTTC. Its protein is CASSLAQDTEQYF.

This clonotype was recorded a few times. The chain carries TRBV6-2 or TRBV6-3 and TRBJ2-5; TRBD2 is a possible D gene (5 bases). The CDR3 spans 17 residues. V lost 7 bases and J lost 2, with 23 bases in between. The V gene's germline CDR1 is MNHEY and CDR2 SVGEGT. CDR3 sequence reads: CASNKDYYTYGQETQYF. Here the CDR3 DNA reads TGTGCCAGCAACAAAGACTACTATACTTATGGACAAGAGACCCAGTACTTC.

This chain links TRBV18 with TRBJ2-7; tentative D call: TRBD2 (5 bases). There are 18 residues in the CDR3. The V end lost 2 bases, the J end lost 1 base, and 21 bases lay between the germline ends. Germline CDR1 KGHSH, CDR2 LQKENI. The CDR3 spells CASSPRLVAGLVSYEQYF. The CDR3 DNA follows: TGTGCCAGCTCACCAAGGTTGGTTGCGGGCCTAGTTTCCTACGAGCAGTACTTC.

The rearrangement uses TRBV6-1 and TRBJ2-7, with 8 bases identical to TRBD1. The CDR3 consists of 14 residues. Germline V gene sequence: CDR1 MNHNS, CDR2 SASEGT. The trim removed 6 bases at V and 3 bases at J, leaving 7 bases unmatched. The CDR3 sequence is CASRRPGTGYEQYF. DNA for the CDR3: TGTGCCAGCAGAAGACCCGGGACAGGCTACGAGCAGTACTTC.

This clonotype came up a few times. This sequence joins TRBV24-1 and TRBJ1-5, with D hard to call. CDR1 KGHDR and CDR2 SFDVKD come from the germline V gene. This CDR3 contains 15 residues. Trimming stripped 5 bases from V and 2 bases from J, with 12 bases between. The CDR3: CATSVGGLGNQPQHF. The CDR3 coding sequence is TGTGCCACCAGTGTAGGCGGGCTGGGCAATCAGCCCCAGCATTTT.

This clonotype was recorded a few times. The J gene is TRBJ2-2, the V gene TRBV15; weak D call: TRBD1 (5 bases). Between the trimmed V and J ends, which lost 5 bases and 7 bases, there was a span of 17 bases. The CDR3 consists of 15 residues. In germline, CDR1 is LNHNV, CDR2 YYDKDF (reference sequence). Here the CDR3 DNA reads TGTGCCACCAGCGAAGAGACAGATCTCCTCGGGGAGCTGTTTTTT. Residues: CATSEETDLLGELFF.

This chain links TRBV18 with TRBJ2-2; the D gene is possibly TRBD1 (5 bases). This CDR3 contains 15 residues. V was shortened by 3 bases and J by 0 bases, with 8 bases between the two germline ends. Germline lookup yields CDR1 KGHSH and CDR2 LQKENI. This chain's CDR3 is CASSPSRANTGELFF. In nucleotides, the CDR3 is TGTGCCAGCTCACCGAGCAGGGCGAACACCGGGGAGCTGTTTTTT.

The rearrangement joins TRBV5-1 to TRBJ2-1; D may be TRBD1 or TRBD2 (6 bases each). The CDR3 has 16 amino acids. CDR1 and CDR2 from the germline V gene are SGHRS and YFSETQ. V was cut by 7 bases and J by 0 bases, with 17 bases left in between. The CDR3 here is CASSRGQVSSYNEQFF. The DNA of the CDR3 is TGCGCCAGCTCCCGGGGGCAGGTGAGCTCCTACAATGAGCAGTTCTTC. Full variable domain (rest looked up from reference TRBV5-1 and TRBJ2-1): KAGVTQTPRYLIKTRGQQVTLSCSPISGHRSVSWYQQTPGQGLQFLFEYFSETQRNKGNFPGRFSGRQFSNSRSEMNVSTLELGDSALYLCASSRGQVSSYNEQFFGPGTRLTVL.

Only a few counts were recorded for this clonotype. The chain is built from TRBV20-1 and TRBJ2-1, with TRBD2 as a possible D gene (6 bases). CDR1 DFQATT and CDR2 SNEGSKA come from the germline V gene (reference sequence). This CDR3 comprises 14 residues. Trimming stripped 3 bases from V and 6 bases from J, with 15 bases between. This CDR3 reads CSASVGGDLNEQFF. DNA of the CDR3: TGCAGTGCTAGTGTAGGAGGGGACCTCAATGAGCAGTTCTTC.

This clonotype was seen a few times. The V call is TRBV5-6, the J call TRBJ2-7; D possibly matches TRBD1 or TRBD2 (5 bases each). The V end was cut by 3 bases, the J end by 7 bases, with 17 bases between. The germline V gene encodes CDR1 SGHDT and CDR2 YYEEEE. This CDR3 is 14 amino acids long. CDR3 protein: CASSSTRWGSEQYF. CDR3 DNA: TGTGCCAGCAGCTCCACCCGGTGGGGGTCTGAGCAGTACTTC. The variable domain in full, completed from reference TRBV5-6 and TRBJ2-7, reads DAGVTQSPTHLIKTRGQQVTLRCSPKSGHDTVSWYQQALGQGPQFIFQYYEEEERQRGNFPDRFSGHQFPNYSSELNVNALLLGDSALYLCASSSTRWGSEQYFGPGTRLTVT.